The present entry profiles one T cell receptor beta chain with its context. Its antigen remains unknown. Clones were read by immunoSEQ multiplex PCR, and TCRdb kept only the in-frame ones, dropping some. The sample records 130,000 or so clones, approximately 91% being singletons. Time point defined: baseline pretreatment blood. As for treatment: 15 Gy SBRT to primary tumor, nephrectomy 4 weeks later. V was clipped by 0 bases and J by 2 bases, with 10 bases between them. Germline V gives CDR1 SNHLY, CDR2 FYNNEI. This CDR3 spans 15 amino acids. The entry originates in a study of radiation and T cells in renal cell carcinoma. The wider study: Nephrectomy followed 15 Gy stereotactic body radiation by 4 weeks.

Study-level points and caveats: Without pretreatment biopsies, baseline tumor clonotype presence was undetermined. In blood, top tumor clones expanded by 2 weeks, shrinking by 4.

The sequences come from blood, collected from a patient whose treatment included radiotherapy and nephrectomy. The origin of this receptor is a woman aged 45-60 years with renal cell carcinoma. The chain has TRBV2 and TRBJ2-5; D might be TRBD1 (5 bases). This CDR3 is CASSEATGWQETQYF. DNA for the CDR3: TGTGCCAGCAGTGAAGCTACAGGTTGGCAAGAGACCCAGTACTTC.